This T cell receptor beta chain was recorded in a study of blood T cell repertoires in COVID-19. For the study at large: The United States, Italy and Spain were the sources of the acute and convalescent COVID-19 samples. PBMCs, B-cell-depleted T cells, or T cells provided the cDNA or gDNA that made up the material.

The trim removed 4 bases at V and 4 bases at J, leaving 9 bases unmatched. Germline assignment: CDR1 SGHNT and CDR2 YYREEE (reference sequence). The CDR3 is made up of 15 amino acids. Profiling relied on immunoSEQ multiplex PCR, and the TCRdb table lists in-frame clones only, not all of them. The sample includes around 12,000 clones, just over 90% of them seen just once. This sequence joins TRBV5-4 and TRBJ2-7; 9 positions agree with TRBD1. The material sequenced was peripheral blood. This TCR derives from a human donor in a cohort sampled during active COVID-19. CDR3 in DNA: TGTGCCAGCAGCCAACAGGGGGCGATAATGTACGAGCAGTACTTC. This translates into CASSQQGAIMYEQYF.